This TCR beta chain was recovered during a study of identical twins. TCRdb reprocessed the 5' RACE reads with MiXCR, giving one entry per CDR3 protein. This table holds around 1.7 million distinct CDR3 sequences, less than 40% found once. This clonotype was recorded a few times. Germline V gene lookup returns CDR1 LNHNV and CDR2 YYDKDF (reference sequence). The CDR3 has 14 amino acids. Trimming shortened V by 0 bases and J by 3 bases, and 9 bases separated the two germline ends. V and J are TRBV15 and TRBJ2-7; D perhaps matches TRBD1 (6 bases). The sequenced sample consisted of cord blood. This TCR came from a newborn girl in good health. DNA for the CDR3: TGTGCCACCAGCAGAGACCGAGGGGGCTACGAGCAGTACTTC. Translation gives CATSRDRGGYEQYF.